What follows are 17 T cell receptor beta chains derived from one specimen sequenced in a study of T-cell memory formation after mild COVID-19. TCRdb re-analysed the 5' RACE reads in MiXCR, keeping a single row per CDR3 protein. The table lists under 600,000 distinct CDR3 sequences, about 20% of them singletons, with under 8.5% in the top ten. Sequences were obtained from PBMCs or a T cell subset sorted from them (not recorded which). These TCRs come from an adult woman who had mild COVID-19 (a few samples of this study predate the infection). Cell type and time point are not known.

In this sample, this clonotype turned up a few times. The chain is built from TRBV7-2 and TRBJ2-1, with D tentatively TRBD2 (6 bases). Per the germline V gene, CDR1 is SGHTA and CDR2 is FQGNSA. Trimming took 2 bases from V and 4 from J, leaving 12 bases between them. The CDR3 spans 15 residues. CDR3: CASSLTRGTYNEQFF. CDR3 bases: TGTGCCAGCAGCTTAACCCGGGGGACGTACAATGAGCAGTTCTTC.

The chain couples TRBV19 to TRBJ2-7, with 10 bases lining up with TRBD2. The CDR3 contains 12 residues. V lost 7 bases and J lost 6; bases outside the gene matches: 3. Per the germline V gene, CDR1 is LNHDA and CDR2 is SQIVND (reference sequence). The CDR3 region is CASTSSGGEQYF. CDR3 coding DNA: TGTGCCAGTACTTCTAGCGGGGGCGAGCAGTACTTC.

This chain connects TRBV20-1 to TRBJ2-7; 9 bases align to TRBD1. The germline CDR1 and CDR2 sequences are DFQATT and SNEGSKA (reference sequence). The ends lost 6 bases at V and 0 bases at J; junction bases unmatched: 9. The CDR3 covers 15 residues. The CDR3: CSAPDTTGGSYEQYF. The CDR3 DNA reads TGCAGTGCCCCCGATACGACAGGGGGCTCCTACGAGCAGTACTTC.

This clonotype was found a few times. One junction end disagrees with the germline gene, perhaps due to a read error. This chain links TRBV7-9 with TRBJ2-1; D is undetermined. The CDR3 spans 12 residues. CDR1 is SEHNR and CDR2 is FQNEAQ in the germline V gene (reference sequence). Here the CDR3 reads CASGYGGVPWVF. The CDR3 DNA reads TGTGCCAGCGGTTACGGTGGCGTCCCCTGGGTCTTC.

The rearrangement links TRBV12-3 or TRBV12-4 to TRBJ2-1; the match to TRBD2 covers 8 bases. The CDR3 extends over 14 amino acids. Unmatched junction bases numbered 3, after V lost 8 bases and J lost 0 bases. The chain's CDR3 is CASSGGVSYNEQFF. CDR3 nucleotide sequence: TGTGCCAGCTCCGGGGGGGTCTCCTACAATGAGCAGTTCTTC.

This clonotype occurred a few times. The chain combines TRBV5-1 with TRBJ2-7; 7 nucleotides agree with TRBD1. CDR3 length: 16 amino acids. Germline CDR1 reads SGHRS; CDR2 reads YFSETQ. J was trimmed by 1 base and V by 4 bases; bases with no gene match: 11. Here the CDR3 DNA reads TGCGCCAGCAGCGCACTGACAGGGAAGAGGTCCTACGAGCAGTACTTC. It encodes CASSALTGKRSYEQYF.

In this sample, this clonotype turned up once. The genes are TRBV3-1 and TRBJ2-2; no reliable D call. Looked up from germline, CDR1 is LGHDT and CDR2 is YNNKEL (reference sequence). CDR3 length equals 16 residues. V was clipped by 3 bases and J by 1 base, with 12 bases between them. The DNA of the CDR3 is TGTGCCAGCAGCCAGGCCCTCGTGGGGAACACCGGGGAGCTGTTTTTT. This gives the protein CASSQALVGNTGELFF.

The V gene is TRBV5-5, the J gene TRBJ1-1; 11 nucleotides line up with TRBD1. V lost 4 bases, J lost 3 bases, and 11 bases stayed unmatched. Germline assignment: CDR1 SGHKS and CDR2 YYEKEE (reference sequence). There are 17 residues in the CDR3. In DNA form, the CDR3 reads TGTGCCAGCAGCCCTCTAGGACAGGGGGCGGAGGACACTGAAGCTTTCTTT. Its protein product is CASSPLGQGAEDTEAFF.

This clonotype was picked up a small number of times. The chain employs TRBV10-3 and TRBJ2-7; D uncertain. CDR1 is ENHRY, CDR2 SYGVKD, per germline. Trimming took 3 bases from V and 5 from J, leaving 14 bases between them. CDR3 length: 14 residues. In DNA form, the CDR3 reads TGTGCCATCAGTGAATTGGTCAGGTCCCACGAGCAGTACTTC. It encodes CAISELVRSHEQYF.

The CDR3 bases are TGTGCCAGTAGCGACCTGCTGAACACTGAAGCTTTCTTT. It specifies CASSDLLNTEAFF. The rearrangement joins TRBV19 to TRBJ1-1; the D is unclear. Trimming took 6 bases from V and 0 from J, leaving 8 bases between them. Germline lookup yields CDR1 LNHDA and CDR2 SQIVND (reference sequence). The CDR3 consists of 13 residues.

This clonotype was picked up a small number of times. The rearrangement links TRBV27 to TRBJ2-3, with 7 bases aligning to TRBD1. CDR1 and CDR2 (germline): MNHEY, SMNVEV (reference sequence). The CDR3 contains 17 residues. Trimming cost V 5 bases and J 2 bases; bases outside gene matches: 13. CDR3 residues: CASSGTATGTYTDTQYF. The CDR3 DNA sequence: TGTGCCAGCAGTGGGACCGCGACAGGGACCTACACAGATACGCAGTATTTT.

This clonotype was seen a handful of times. The rearrangement links TRBV15 to TRBJ2-3, with 7 positions matching TRBD2. The CDR3 contains 15 residues. Trimming cost V 0 bases and J 1 base; bases outside gene matches: 1. CDR1 is LNHNV and CDR2 is YYDKDF in the germline V gene (reference sequence). The CDR3 DNA is TGTGCCACCAGCAGAGAGGCGGGGGGCACAGATACGCAGTATTTT. It codes for CATSREAGGTDTQYF.

The chain uses TRBV7-9 and TRBJ1-2; 7 nucleotides match TRBD1. CDR1 and CDR2 from the germline V gene are SEHNR and FQNEAQ (reference sequence). Trimming took 5 bases from V and 5 from J; bases not matched to a gene: 5. The CDR3 loop spans 13 amino acids. The CDR3 loop is CASSPDRQYGYTF. The CDR3 DNA is TGTGCCAGCAGCCCGGACAGGCAATATGGCTACACCTTC. Based on the CDR3 plus reference TRBV7-9 and TRBJ1-2, the full variable domain is DTGVSQNPRHKITKRGQNVTFRCDPISEHNRLYWYRQTLGQGPEFLTYFQNEAQLEKSRLLSDRFSAERPKGSFSTLEIQRTEQGDSAMYLCASSPDRQYGYTFGSGTRLTVV.

This rearrangement joins TRBV20-1 to TRBJ1-2, with D perhaps TRBD1 (6 bases). CDR1 is DFQATT, CDR2 SNEGSKA, per germline (reference sequence). The V gene lost 5 bases and the J gene lost 0 bases, with 13 bases spanning the gap. The length of the CDR3 is 14 residues. The CDR3 loop reads CSAESRGANYGYTF. CDR3 coding DNA: TGCAGTGCTGAAAGCAGGGGAGCTAACTATGGCTACACCTTC.

This clonotype was seen many times. CDR3 in amino acids: CASSLGLGDNIQYF. The CDR3 nucleotides read TGTGCCAGCAGCTTGGGCCTCGGTGATAACATTCAGTACTTC. The genes are TRBV5-4 and TRBJ2-4; D is unresolved. Trimming removed 0 bases from V and 7 bases from J, with 11 bases in between. CDR3 length equals 14 residues. Germline lookup yields CDR1 SGHNT and CDR2 YYREEE (reference sequence). Full variable domain (remainder filled in from reference TRBV5-4 and TRBJ2-4): ETGVTQSPTHLIKTRGQQVTLRCSSQSGHNTVSWYQQALGQGPQFIFQYYREEENGRGNFPPRFSGLQFPNYSSELNVNALELDDSALYLCASSLGLGDNIQYFGAGTRLSVL.

This rearrangement joins TRBV20-1 to TRBJ2-1; 8 bases align to TRBD2. The CDR3 totals 16 residues. V trimming: 0 bases; J trimming: 8 bases; junction bases outside the gene matches: 12. Germline V lookup: CDR1 DFQATT, CDR2 SNEGSKA (reference sequence). The CDR3: CSARDMTSVVFDEQFF. For the CDR3, the DNA is TGCAGTGCTAGAGATATGACTAGCGTGGTCTTCGATGAGCAGTTCTTC.

The gene calls are TRBV9 and TRBJ2-3; 9 bases are shared with TRBD1. CDR3 length: 15 amino acids. The V gene's germline CDR1 is SGDLS and CDR2 YYNGEE. J gave up 6 bases and V 4 bases, and 9 bases lay outside the gene matches. CDR3 sequence: CASSTRQGVMDTQYF. As DNA, the CDR3 is TGTGCCAGCAGCACTCGACAGGGGGTAATGGATACGCAGTATTTT.